The 21 T cell receptor beta chains presented below share a single source sample, sequenced in a study of T cell repertoires in cytomegalovirus infection. TCRdb itself ran the reads through MiXCR, one entry per CDR3 protein. Among 500,000 or so distinct CDR3 sequences, 15% to 20% were seen once, and the ten largest hold 20% to 30%. Sequences were obtained from CD8+ T cells from PBMCs. The receptors originated from a human donor in good health (CMV status not recorded). Some clones in this sample may be carry-over from other donors' samples.

This clonotype was seen ten or more times. The rearrangement joins TRBV20-1 to TRBJ1-5, with 9 bases matching TRBD1. The J segment lost 6 bases and the V segment lost 2 bases, leaving 8 bases of the junction unmatched. Germline-derived CDR1 and CDR2 are DFQATT and SNEGSKA (reference sequence). The CDR3 runs 15 residues. The CDR3 bases are TGCAGTGCTAGAAGCGGGGGACAGGGAGCTCAGCCCCAGCATTTT. This sequence encodes CSARSGGQGAQPQHF.

This clonotype appeared many times. The genes are TRBV6-1 and TRBJ2-2, with TRBD1 identical over 7 bases. This CDR3 contains 16 residues. From germline, CDR1 is MNHNS and CDR2 SASEGT. The J segment lost 4 bases and the V segment lost 5 bases, leaving 10 bases of the junction unmatched. The CDR3: CASSPPTGTGTGELFF. The DNA of the CDR3 is TGTGCCAGCAGTCCCCCGACAGGGACGGGCACCGGGGAGCTGTTTTTT.

The chain is built from TRBV7-9 and TRBJ2-2; possibly TRBD2 for D (6 bases). Germline values: CDR1 SEHNR, CDR2 FQNEAQ (reference sequence). The CDR3 is 16 residues long. Between the trimmed V and J ends, which lost 9 bases and 0 bases, there was a span of 17 bases. The CDR3 reads CARKEDYRPNTGELFF. The CDR3 nucleotides read TGTGCCAGAAAAGAGGACTACCGCCCGAACACCGGGGAGCTGTTTTTT.

The rearrangement uses TRBV15 and TRBJ2-3, with 12 bases that match TRBD2. Per germline, CDR1 LNHNV and CDR2 YYDKDF (reference sequence). The CDR3 consists of 21 residues. With V trimmed by 0 bases and J by 0 bases, 13 bases remained unmatched. CDR3 loop: CATSRDLTSGGTRGSTDTQYF. The CDR3 nucleotides are TGTGCCACCAGCAGAGATCTGACTAGCGGGGGAACCCGAGGGAGCACAGATACGCAGTATTTT.

This clonotype was seen ten or more times. This rearrangement joins TRBV27 to TRBJ1-6; 7 bases line up with TRBD1. The V segment lost 6 bases and the J segment 7 bases; nucleotides outside the gene matches: 9. Germline CDR1 reads MNHEY; CDR2 reads SMNVEV (reference sequence). The CDR3 length is 15 residues. The CDR3 DNA reads as TGTGCCAGCAGGGGTCAGGACAGGAGAAATTCACCCCTCCACTTT. This codes for CASRGQDRRNSPLHF.

This clonotype came up a few times. The V and J genes are TRBV7-3 and TRBJ2-1; 12 bases align to TRBD2. CDR3 length: 15 amino acids. Germline V gene sequence: CDR1 SGHTA, CDR2 FQGTGA. J was trimmed by 6 bases and V by 5 bases; bases with no gene match: 5. CDR3 bases: TGTGCCAGCAGCCCCCTAGCGGGAGGGGCCAATGAGCAGTTCTTC. It specifies CASSPLAGGANEQFF.

This clonotype has ten or more counts. This chain links TRBV5-1 with TRBJ1-1; D is unresolved. V lost 5 bases and J lost 0, with 8 bases in between. The CDR3 runs to 13 residues. Per the germline V gene, CDR1 is SGHRS and CDR2 is YFSETQ. CDR3 region: CASRNGMNTEAFF. CDR3 in DNA: TGCGCCAGCAGGAACGGCATGAACACTGAAGCTTTCTTT.

This clonotype was seen a few times. The chain has TRBV25-1 and TRBJ1-2, with TRBD1 matching over 9 bases. With 9 bases clipped from V and 5 bases from J, the junction kept 4 bases outside the gene matches. Germline V CDR1 and CDR2: MGHDK, SYGVNS. CDR3 length: 12 amino acids. The CDR3 here is CASWTGAYGYTF. CDR3 DNA: TGTGCCAGTTGGACAGGGGCGTATGGCTACACCTTC.

This chain connects TRBV5-6 to TRBJ2-7; TRBD2 matches at 7 bases. The trim removed 3 bases at V and 0 bases at J, leaving 6 bases unmatched. CDR1 SGHDT and CDR2 YYEEEE come from the germline V gene. CDR3 length: 15 amino acids. CDR3 loop: CASSYLAESSYEQYF. The CDR3 coding sequence is TGTGCCAGCAGCTATCTAGCGGAGTCCTCCTACGAGCAGTACTTC.

This clonotype was seen ten or more times. CDR3 loop: CASSLGQGYYNEQFF. As DNA, the CDR3 is TGTGCCAGCAGCTTGGGACAGGGTTACTACAATGAGCAGTTCTTC. V and J are TRBV11-3 and TRBJ2-1; 9 positions match TRBD1. Germline loops: CDR1 SGHNT, CDR2 YENEEA. The ends lost 3 bases at V and 3 bases at J; junction bases unmatched: 3. The CDR3 consists of 15 residues.

There are many counts of this clonotype. This rearrangement joins TRBV5-4 to TRBJ2-5; TRBD2 matches 7 bases. The V gene end was trimmed by 4 bases and the J gene end by 3 bases; junction bases not matched to a gene: 9. The CDR3 has 15 residues. From germline, CDR1 is SGHNT and CDR2 YYREEE (reference sequence). The CDR3 nucleotides are TGTGCCAGCAGCACCACGAGACTAGCAGAAGAGACCCAGTACTTC. As protein: CASSTTRLAEETQYF.

A few counts support this clonotype. V gene TRBV14 combines with J gene TRBJ2-3; D is unclear. Trimming left V 4 bases short and J 3 bases short, with 14 bases between. The CDR3 is 15 amino acids. CDR1 and CDR2 from the germline V gene are SGHDN and FVKESK. The CDR3 region has the DNA TGTGCCAGCAGCCCCCGGCCTCGACCGACAGATACGCAGTATTTT. Amino acids: CASSPRPRPTDTQYF.

This clonotype has just a few counts. This chain connects TRBV19 to TRBJ2-7; TRBD1 matches at 7 bases. In germline, CDR1 is LNHDA, CDR2 SQIVND (reference sequence). The trim removed 7 bases at V and 0 bases at J, leaving 9 bases unmatched. The CDR3 consists of 15 residues. The CDR3 coding sequence is TGTGCCAGTACCATTGGGACAGAGAGCTCCTACGAGCAGTACTTC. Translation gives CASTIGTESSYEQYF.

This clonotype has a count of ten or more. The gene calls are TRBV5-5 and TRBJ2-5; 7 nucleotides align to TRBD1. V shed 5 bases and J 5 bases; nucleotides not matched to a gene: 6. This CDR3 spans 13 amino acids. Germline-derived CDR1 and CDR2 are SGHKS and YYEKEE (reference sequence). The CDR3 nucleotides are TGTGCCAGCAGTGTACAGGGGCGGGAGACCCAGTACTTC. Its translation is CASSVQGRETQYF.

This clonotype was counted at least ten times. V usage is TRBV12-3 or TRBV12-4 and J usage is TRBJ2-1, with 8 bases fitting TRBD1. The V segment lost 6 bases and the J segment 14 bases; nucleotides outside the gene matches: 6. The CDR3 totals 11 residues. The CDR3 reads CASRVGQGEFF. In DNA form, the CDR3 reads TGTGCCAGCAGGGTCGGACAGGGAGAGTTCTTC.

This clonotype has a handful of counts. The rearrangement uses TRBV11-2 and TRBJ2-1; D unresolved. Trimming removed 4 bases from V and 7 bases from J, with 14 bases in between. The germline V gene encodes CDR1 SGHAT and CDR2 FQNNGV. The CDR3 covers 14 residues. CDR3 residues: CASSYISYGNEQFF. The CDR3 nucleotides read TGTGCCAGCAGCTATATCAGTTACGGGAATGAGCAGTTCTTC.

Ten or more counts support this clonotype. The chain employs TRBV7-8 and TRBJ2-7, with D possibly matching TRBD2 (5 bases). Trimming removed 5 bases at V and 5 bases at J, with 13 bases between. Germline V lookup: CDR1 SGHVS, CDR2 FQNEAQ. The length of the CDR3 is 13 residues. CDR3 protein: CASSQARVHEQYF. As DNA, the CDR3 is TGTGCCAGCAGCCAGGCGAGGGTCCACGAGCAGTACTTC.

This clonotype occurred a few times. V usage is TRBV6-5 and J usage is TRBJ2-5, with D hard to call. Trimming shortened V by 4 bases and J by 2 bases, and 17 bases separated the two germline ends. The CDR3 is 16 residues long. Germline lookup yields CDR1 MNHEY and CDR2 SVGAGI. Written as DNA, the CDR3 is TGTGCCAGCAGTTCCCCCCGACTGCTATTACAAGAGACCCAGTACTTC. Translating gives CASSSPRLLLQETQYF.

The sample holds many counts of this clonotype. V gene TRBV7-6 combines with J gene TRBJ1-1; D unclear. The CDR3 runs to 14 residues. The V gene's germline CDR1 is SGHVS and CDR2 FNYEAQ. Trimming took off 7 bases at V and 1 base at J, with 13 bases between the two ends. CDR3 sequence reads: CASTPLPSNTEAFF. The CDR3 DNA reads TGTGCCAGCACCCCCCTTCCCTCGAACACTGAAGCTTTCTTT.

This clonotype was detected a few times. The V and J genes are TRBV29-1 and TRBJ1-2, with D perhaps TRBD1 (5 bases). Germline V gives CDR1 SQVTM, CDR2 ANQGSEA. The CDR3 is 15 residues long. The V end lost 4 bases, the J end lost 6 bases, and 21 bases lay between the germline ends. CDR3 DNA sequence: TGCAGCGTTGGGGAACAGGTTCGATTTTGGAATGGCTACACCTTC. Translation: CSVGEQVRFWNGYTF. The whole variable domain, filled in from reference TRBV29-1 and TRBJ1-2, reads SAVISQKPSRDICQRGTSLTIQCQVDSQVTMMFWYRQQPGQSLTLIATANQGSEATYESGFVIDKFPISRPNLTFSTLTVSNMSPEDSSIYLCSVGEQVRFWNGYTFGSGTRLTVV.

Of note for this clonotype: This may be a read error, as it is one base from a much larger clone. V and J are TRBV2 and TRBJ2-3; 7 nucleotides match TRBD2. There are 13 residues in the CDR3. CDR1 is SNHLY, CDR2 FYNNEI, per germline. Here the CDR3 DNA reads TGTGCCAGAGACGGGACTACTACAGAAACGCAGTATTTT. Its protein product is CARDGTTTETQYF.